The 32 T cell receptor beta chains presented below share a single source sample, sequenced in a study of T cell responses to AZD1222 COVID-19 vaccine. This table comes from immunoSEQ multiplex PCR, and its TCRdb copy is limited to in-frame clones, with some not included. The sample lists some 110,000 clones, around 94% occurring once. Here the sequenced sample was peripheral blood, taken on day 0 of AZD1222 vaccination. The receptors stem from an adult in good health.

The chain carries TRBV24-1 and TRBJ1-2; TRBD1 aligns across 9 bases. The CDR3 sequence is 13 residues long. V gave up 5 bases and J gave up 8 bases; unmatched junction bases: 5. Germline V lookup: CDR1 KGHDR, CDR2 SFDVKD. The chain's CDR3 is CATSVGQGMGYTF. In nucleotides, the CDR3 is TGTGCCACCAGTGTTGGACAGGGGATGGGCTACACCTTC.

The genes are TRBV30 and TRBJ1-5, with 8 bases aligning to TRBD1. CDR1 and CDR2 from the germline V gene are GTSNPN and SVGIG (reference sequence). Trimming at V came to 2 bases and at J to 6 bases, leaving 6 bases not matched to a gene. The CDR3 length is 14 residues. Written as DNA, the CDR3 is TGTGCCTGGAGTACCAGGACAGGGCTTCAGCCCCAGCATTTT. Its translation: CAWSTRTGLQPQHF.

This CDR3 reads CASSLDSGHGNTIYF. Written as DNA, the CDR3 is TGTGCCAGCAGCTTAGATTCTGGTCACGGAAACACCATATATTTT. The chain carries TRBV7-2 and TRBJ1-3, with D unclear. The CDR3 runs to 15 residues. CDR1 is SGHTA and CDR2 is FQGNSA in the germline V gene. Trimming removed 1 base from V and 4 bases from J, with 11 bases in between.

The chain links TRBV6-5 to TRBJ1-2; no clear D gene. The V end was cut by 2 bases, the J end by 4 bases, with 8 bases between. This CDR3 region has 13 residues. In germline, CDR1 is MNHEY, CDR2 SVGAGI. CDR3 residues: CASSYGPGYGYTF. CDR3 sequence (DNA): TGTGCCAGCAGTTACGGGCCTGGCTATGGCTACACCTTC.

This clone appeared once. The CDR3 spells CASSMWSYKNIQYF. CDR3 in DNA: TGTGCCAGTAGTATGTGGTCCTACAAAAACATTCAGTACTTC. The J gene is TRBJ2-4, the V gene TRBV19, with D uncertain. The CDR3 is made up of 14 amino acids. Trimming shortened V by 3 bases and J by 3 bases, and 9 bases separated the two germline ends. CDR1 is LNHDA and CDR2 is SQIVND in the germline V gene (reference sequence).

The chain links TRBV7-9 to TRBJ2-5, with D hard to call. Trimming cost V 5 bases and J 1 base, with 11 bases left between them. CDR3 size: 14 residues. Germline V gene lookup returns CDR1 SEHNR and CDR2 FQNEAQ (reference sequence). Written as DNA, the CDR3 is TGTGCCAGCAGCCCCTATGGGCCCCAAGAGACCCAGTACTTC. Residues: CASSPYGPQETQYF.

This rearrangement joins TRBV5-1 to TRBJ1-2; D is undetermined. The CDR3 has 15 residues. The germline V and J ends were trimmed by 1 base and 0 bases, with 10 bases remaining between them. Germline V CDR1 and CDR2: SGHRS, YFSETQ. The CDR3 protein is CASSLTDESNYGYTF. As DNA, the CDR3 is TGCGCCAGCAGCTTGACAGACGAGTCTAACTATGGCTACACCTTC. Combining the CDR3 with reference TRBV5-1 and TRBJ1-2 gives the whole variable domain KAGVTQTPRYLIKTRGQQVTLSCSPISGHRSVSWYQQTPGQGLQFLFEYFSETQRNKGNFPGRFSGRQFSNSRSEMNVSTLELGDSALYLCASSLTDESNYGYTFGSGTRLTVV.

Regarding this clone: The junction shows a germline mismatch at one end, possibly a read error. V is TRBV6-5 and J is TRBJ2-7, with D perhaps matching TRBD2 (6 bases). The CDR3 sequence is 14 residues long. Germline V gene sequence: CDR1 MNHEY, CDR2 SVGAGI. The CDR3 nucleotides read TGTGCCAGCACCCCACTAGCACCCTCCCACGAGCAGTACTTC. Translating gives CASTPLAPSHEQYF.

V is TRBV19 and J is TRBJ2-5; D may be TRBD2 (5 bases). This CDR3 contains 11 residues. V was pared by 10 bases and J by 2 bases, with 8 bases between. Germline V CDR1 and CDR2: LNHDA, SQIVND (reference sequence). Here the CDR3 reads CATGDQETQYF. DNA of the CDR3: TGTGCCACCGGGGATCAAGAGACCCAGTACTTC.

The gene calls are TRBV7-9 and TRBJ1-1; D is possibly TRBD1 (6 bases). Germline V gene sequence: CDR1 SEHNR, CDR2 FQNEAQ (reference sequence). This CDR3 region has 13 residues. V was clipped by 8 bases and J by 3 bases, with 13 bases between them. The CDR3 sequence is CASDGGRDTEAFF. CDR3 DNA sequence: TGTGCCAGCGACGGGGGGCGGGACACTGAAGCTTTCTTT. Combining the CDR3 with reference TRBV7-9 and TRBJ1-1 gives the whole variable domain DTGVSQNPRHKITKRGQNVTFRCDPISEHNRLYWYRQTLGQGPEFLTYFQNEAQLEKSRLLSDRFSAERPKGSFSTLEIQRTEQGDSAMYLCASDGGRDTEAFFGQGTRLTVV.

This clone was seen only a few times. The chain has TRBV28 and TRBJ1-5; 9 nucleotides align to TRBD1. The germline gives CDR1 MDHEN, CDR2 SYDVKM. The CDR3 has 16 amino acids. V trimming: 3 bases; J trimming: 6 bases; junction bases outside the gene matches: 9. CDR3 sequence reads: CASSFWDRERFQPQHF. Written as DNA, the CDR3 is TGTGCCAGCAGTTTCTGGGACAGGGAAAGGTTTCAGCCCCAGCATTTT.

V and J are TRBV12-1 and TRBJ2-2; the table's D call of TRBD1 was not tested on the DNA. TRBV12-1 is termed a pseudogene. CDR3 size: 17 residues. CDR3 amino acids: CASSPDRVGANTGELFF. CDR3 bases: TGTGCCAGCAGCCCGGACAGGGTGGGTGCGAACACCGGGGAGCTGTTTTTT.

The gene calls are TRBV7-2 and TRBJ1-3; D not resolved. The germline gives CDR1 SGHTA, CDR2 FQGNSA. Trimming took 1 base from V and 3 from J, leaving 4 bases between them. The CDR3 runs 13 residues. This CDR3 is CASSLDFGNTIYF. In DNA form, the CDR3 reads TGTGCCAGCAGCTTAGATTTTGGAAACACCATATATTTT.

The V call is TRBV28, the J call TRBJ1-4; D may be TRBD1 (5 bases). Trimming stripped 2 bases from V and 7 bases from J, with 14 bases between. In germline, CDR1 is MDHEN, CDR2 SYDVKM. The CDR3 consists of 15 residues. The CDR3 reads CASSLETGGFEKLFF. The CDR3, as DNA: TGTGCCAGCAGTTTAGAGACCGGGGGGTTTGAAAAACTGTTTTTT.

The chain is built from TRBV27 and TRBJ2-6; D uncertain. CDR3 length equals 14 residues. The ends were cut back, 5 bases at V and 0 bases at J, with 5 bases in the middle. The germline gives CDR1 MNHEY, CDR2 SMNVEV (reference sequence). As DNA, the CDR3 is TGTGCCAGCAGTAAAACCTCTGGGGCCAACGTCCTGACTTTC. As protein: CASSKTSGANVLTF.

The chain employs TRBV5-1 and TRBJ2-1; TRBD2 agrees at 14 bases. This CDR3 region has 18 residues. CDR1 is SGHRS and CDR2 is YFSETQ in the germline V gene. Losses at the gene ends were 0 bases for V and 3 bases for J; bases not matched to a gene: 5. In nucleotides, the CDR3 is TGCGCCAGCAGCTTGGGGGGGACTAGCGGGAGCTTCTACAATGAGCAGTTCTTC. This codes for CASSLGGTSGSFYNEQFF.

V usage is TRBV14 and J usage is TRBJ2-1; TRBD1 or TRBD2 may be the D gene (5 bases each). Germline V CDR1 and CDR2: SGHDN, FVKESK. Trimming left V 5 bases short and J 7 bases short, with 24 bases between. This CDR3 region has 17 residues. CDR3 sequence: CASSGSPGTGRGNEQFF. DNA of the CDR3: TGTGCCAGCAGCGGTTCCCCCGGGACGGGAAGGGGAAATGAGCAGTTCTTC.

This sequence joins TRBV4-1 and TRBJ2-7, with D hard to call. The V end lost 0 bases, the J end lost 1 base, and 7 bases lay between the germline ends. Germline values: CDR1 MGHRA, CDR2 YSYEKL. This CDR3 comprises 14 residues. CDR3 in DNA: TGCGCCAGCAGCCAAGATCCTTATTCCTACGAGCAGTACTTC. Its protein is CASSQDPYSYEQYF.

This clone was seen a handful of times. The germline gene is not matched at one end of the junction; a read error may be the cause. The J gene is TRBJ2-2, the V gene TRBV7-9; D is undetermined. The CDR3 length is 14 residues. CDR1 SEHNR and CDR2 FQNEAQ come from the germline V gene (reference sequence). DNA for the CDR3: TGTGCCAGCAGATTAGCAGAGAACACCGGGGAGCTGTTTTTT. It translates to CASRLAENTGELFF.

The V and J genes are TRBV15 and TRBJ2-7; TRBD1 matches at 9 bases. The germline V gene encodes CDR1 LNHNV and CDR2 YYDKDF (reference sequence). The ends lost 8 bases at V and 3 bases at J; junction bases unmatched: 11. CDR3 length equals 15 residues. The CDR3 sequence is CATGRSGQGFYEQYF. CDR3 sequence (DNA): TGTGCCACCGGTAGATCGGGACAGGGCTTCTACGAGCAGTACTTC.

The chain is built from TRBV7-9 and TRBJ1-4, with TRBD1 identical over 7 bases. The CDR3 spans 14 residues. CDR1 and CDR2 from the germline V gene are SEHNR and FQNEAQ (reference sequence). The junction had 4 bases not matched to a gene; V was cut back by 4 bases and J by 5 bases. Here the CDR3 DNA reads TGTGCCAGCAGCTCCGGGACAGTCAATGAAAAACTGTTTTTT. Encoded protein: CASSSGTVNEKLFF. Using reference TRBV7-9 and TRBJ1-4 for the parts outside the CDR3, the full variable domain is DTGVSQNPRHKITKRGQNVTFRCDPISEHNRLYWYRQTLGQGPEFLTYFQNEAQLEKSRLLSDRFSAERPKGSFSTLEIQRTEQGDSAMYLCASSSGTVNEKLFFGSGTQLSVL.

This clone was counted once. The chain recombines TRBV7-9 with TRBJ2-1, with D possibly matching TRBD1 (6 bases). The germline gives CDR1 SEHNR, CDR2 FQNEAQ (reference sequence). Trimming removed 1 base from V and 8 bases from J, with 18 bases in between. This CDR3 comprises 16 residues. CDR3 coding DNA: TGTGCCAGCAGCTTAGATCAGGGGACGCCTGGGCATGAGCAGTTCTTC. Protein product: CASSLDQGTPGHEQFF.

V is TRBV5-1 and J is TRBJ2-1, with a possible D match to TRBD2 (6 bases). The CDR3 is 16 residues long. Per the germline V gene, CDR1 is SGHRS and CDR2 is YFSETQ. Trimming left V 4 bases short and J 0 bases short, with 14 bases between. The chain's CDR3 is CASSGGAQSSYNEQFF. CDR3 nucleotide sequence: TGCGCCAGCAGCGGCGGGGCACAGAGCTCCTACAATGAGCAGTTCTTC.

The genes are TRBV2 and TRBJ2-2; the D is unclear. This CDR3 is built from 14 residues. Trimming stripped 2 bases from V and 7 bases from J, with 11 bases between. Germline CDR1 is SNHLY and CDR2 is FYNNEI. The CDR3 loop reads CASSENSLFGELFF. The CDR3 DNA reads TGTGCCAGCAGTGAAAATTCTCTTTTCGGGGAGCTGTTTTTT.

V is TRBV3-1 (or the pseudogene TRBV3-2) and J is TRBJ2-3; D is ambiguous. Trimming removed 0 bases from V and 0 bases from J, with 7 bases in between. CDR3 length equals 15 residues. The germline gives CDR1 LGHDT, CDR2 YNNKEL (reference sequence). CDR3 coding DNA: TGTGCCAGCAGCCAAGATCCGGTCAGCACAGATACGCAGTATTTT. This codes for CASSQDPVSTDTQYF.

The chain couples TRBV7-3 to TRBJ2-2; D is possibly TRBD2 (6 bases). V was cut by 4 bases and J by 5 bases, with 8 bases left in between. The CDR3 spans 13 residues. Germline loops: CDR1 SGHTA, CDR2 FQGTGA. The CDR3 DNA reads as TGTGCCAGCAGCTCCGGACTAACCGGGGAGCTGTTTTTT. Translating gives CASSSGLTGELFF. Supplemented by reference TRBV7-3 and TRBJ2-2, the full variable domain reads GAGVSQTPSNKVTEKGKYVELRCDPISGHTALYWYRQSLGQGPEFLIYFQGTGAADDSGLPNDRFFAVRPEGSVSTLKIQRTERGDSAVYLCASSSGLTGELFFGEGSRLTVL.

The chain combines TRBV27 with TRBJ1-1; D not certain. Germline CDR1 is MNHEY and CDR2 is SMNVEV (reference sequence). V gave up 0 bases and J gave up 2 bases, with 7 bases separating them. CDR3 length equals 14 residues. The CDR3 sequence: CASSLSPENTEAFF. CDR3 DNA sequence: TGTGCCAGCAGTTTATCCCCCGAAAACACTGAAGCTTTCTTT.

The chain joins TRBV5-4 to TRBJ1-1; D perhaps matches TRBD1 (6 bases). The germline V gene has CDR1 SGHNT and CDR2 YYREEE (reference sequence). The CDR3 has 14 amino acids. Trimming pared 1 base from V and 3 bases from J, leaving 10 bases between. The CDR3, as DNA: TGTGCCAGCAGCTTGTCGGGGGGCTACACTGAAGCTTTCTTT. It yields the protein CASSLSGGYTEAFF.

V gene TRBV27 combines with J gene TRBJ1-5; D uncertain. The CDR3 contains 14 residues. The germline gives CDR1 MNHEY, CDR2 SMNVEV (reference sequence). V gave up 5 bases and J gave up 1 base, with 9 bases separating them. The CDR3 DNA reads TGTGCCAGCAGTCCGCGGGCGAGCAATCAGCCCCAGCATTTT. Amino acids: CASSPRASNQPQHF.

This sequence joins TRBV11-3 and TRBJ2-1; 13 bases fit TRBD2. The CDR3 loop spans 15 amino acids. Germline V CDR1 and CDR2: SGHNT, YENEEA. V shed 5 bases, J shed 8 bases, and the junction held 6 bases outside the gene matches. CDR3 loop: CASSPGLAGAYEQFF. Here the CDR3 DNA reads TGTGCCAGCAGCCCCGGACTAGCGGGAGCCTATGAGCAGTTCTTC.

This rearrangement joins TRBV7-8 to TRBJ2-5; D remains unclear. Per the germline V gene, CDR1 is SGHVS and CDR2 is FQNEAQ. This CDR3 comprises 15 residues. V was pared by 4 bases and J by 2 bases, with 14 bases between. DNA for the CDR3: TGTGCCAGCAGCTCAATTGGGAAAGATCAAGAGACCCAGTACTTC. Its translation is CASSSIGKDQETQYF. The full variable domain, rest sourced from reference TRBV7-8 and TRBJ2-5, is GAGVSQSPRYKVAKRGQDVALRCDPISGHVSLFWYQQALGQGPEFLTYFQNEAQLDKSGLPSDRFFAERPEGSVSTLKIQRTQQEDSAVYLCASSSIGKDQETQYFGPGTRLLVL.

The chain combines TRBV2 with TRBJ1-1; tentatively, D is TRBD1 (5 bases). The CDR3 runs to 13 residues. CDR1 SNHLY and CDR2 FYNNEI come from the germline V gene. The V gene lost 4 bases and the J gene lost 8 bases, with 14 bases spanning the gap. Written as DNA, the CDR3 is TGTGCCAGCAGTGGCCCGGGGACGCTAGAAGCTTTCTTT. Protein: CASSGPGTLEAFF.